The 29 T cell receptor beta chains given below trace back to one sample, sequenced in a study of T cell clonality in common variable immunodeficiency. The assay was immunoSEQ multiplex PCR, and TCRdb's table has in-frame clones only and misses some. Captured here are fewer than 55,000 clones, none seen once; the top ten comprise around 2%. What was sequenced was peripheral blood mononuclear cells. All receptors derive from a person aged 18 to 75 in good health.

This clone has just a few counts. Coverage ceases 3 residues before the CDR3 finishes, and the germline J gene fills in the end. V gene TRBV20-1 combines with J gene TRBJ2-3; 8 positions match TRBD1. Germline V gives CDR1 DFQATT, CDR2 SNEGSKA (reference sequence). This CDR3 comprises 13 residues. Trimming removed 4 bases from V and 4 bases from J; junction bases left unmatched: 4. The DNA read from the CDR3 is TGCAGTGCTACCCGGACAGGGCCAGATACG. As protein: CSATRTGPDT. In full, the CDR3 is CSATRTGPDTQYF.

This clone was detected many times. The CDR3 goes on 3 residues after the read ends, and that part is filled in from the germline J gene. V gene TRBV20-1 combines with J gene TRBJ1-1; 8 positions agree with TRBD1. CDR3 size: 15 residues. CDR1 is DFQATT, CDR2 SNEGSKA, per germline (reference sequence). CDR3 DNA, as far as it was read: TGCAGTGCTTTTCCGATCTCACAGGGGGAGGTTCGA. This translates into CSAFPISQGEVR. The CDR3, in full, reads CSAFPISQGEVRAFF.

A word on this clone: The read ends 3 residues early relative to the CDR3; the germline J gene fills the gap. V and J are TRBV18 and TRBJ2-3; the match to TRBD1 covers 8 bases. This CDR3 region has 15 residues. The germline CDR1 and CDR2 sequences are KGHSH and LQKENI. The ends lost 3 bases at V and 1 base at J; junction bases unmatched: 3. The DNA read from the CDR3 is TGTGCCAGCTCACCCGTGACAGGGGGCACAGATACG. Amino acid sequence: CASSPVTGGTDT. The complete CDR3 sequence is CASSPVTGGTDTQYF.

This clone has ten or more counts. The read stops 3 residues short of the end of the CDR3; the missing end is completed from the germline J gene. This chain joins TRBV18 and TRBJ1-5; no reliable D call. Trimming pared 8 bases from V and 0 bases from J, leaving 17 bases between. The CDR3 sequence is 16 residues long. The germline V gene has CDR1 KGHSH and CDR2 LQKENI. The sequenced part of the CDR3 DNA is TGTGCCAGCCCGTTGGGCTGCTCTTATAGCAATCAGCCC. It encodes CASPLGCSYSNQP. In full, the CDR3 is CASPLGCSYSNQPQHF.

Partial CDR3 DNA: TGCAGTGCTAGAACCGGGACAGTCAACACTGAA. It encodes CSARTGTVNTE. The whole CDR3 protein reads CSARTGTVNTEAFF. The chain uses TRBV20-1 and TRBJ1-1; 7 bases are shared with TRBD1. Coverage ceases 3 residues before the CDR3 finishes, and the germline J gene fills in the end. There are 14 residues in the CDR3. The ends lost 2 bases at V and 2 bases at J; junction bases unmatched: 5. Germline CDR1 reads DFQATT; CDR2 reads SNEGSKA (reference sequence).

This clone has ten or more counts. The read halts 3 residues ahead of the CDR3 end, with the missing end drawn from the germline J gene. The chain has TRBV2 and TRBJ2-7; D gene ambiguous. Trimming removed 8 bases at V and 3 bases at J, with 14 bases between. This CDR3 is built from 13 residues. Germline-derived CDR1 and CDR2 are SNHLY and FYNNEI. The CDR3 sequence: CASLMAMNYEQYF. Incomplete CDR3 DNA: TGTGCCAGCCTCATGGCAATGAACTACGAG.

This clone was counted at least ten times. From the germline J gene comes the end of the CDR3, since the read stops 3 residues before it. The chain combines TRBV14 with TRBJ2-3; a possible D gene is TRBD1 (5 bases). Trimming shortened V by 2 bases and J by 6 bases, and 15 bases separated the two germline ends. There are 15 residues in the CDR3. Germline loops: CDR1 SGHDN, CDR2 FVKESK. CDR3: CASSQPRGAFDTQYF. The covered CDR3 bases are TGTGCCAGCAGCCAACCCCGTGGGGCCTTTGATACG.

This clone was detected many times. The read gets to within 3 residues of the CDR3 end, and the germline J gene fills in the rest. The rearrangement joins TRBV5-1 to TRBJ1-6; 8 bases map to TRBD1. This CDR3 contains 16 residues. Trimming at V came to 5 bases and at J to 7 bases, leaving 11 bases not matched to a gene. Germline V lookup: CDR1 SGHRS, CDR2 YFSETQ. The CDR3 bases that were read are TGCGCCAGCAGATTAGCCGGGACAGGAGGAAATTCACCC. This gives the protein CASRLAGTGGNSP. The whole CDR3 is CASRLAGTGGNSPLHF.

In its sample, this clone was seen many times. CDR3 DNA, as far as it was read: TGTGCCTGGAGCCCGACAGTACCTGGAAACACC. Its translation: CAWSPTVPGNT. The full CDR3 is CAWSPTVPGNTIYF. The chain is built from TRBV30 and TRBJ1-3; D may be TRBD1 (5 bases). Read coverage stops 3 residues before the CDR3 terminus; the germline J gene supplies the remainder. Germline CDR1 GTSNPN, CDR2 SVGIG (reference sequence). V shed 3 bases and J shed 2 bases, with 11 bases lying between them. The CDR3 extends over 14 amino acids.

This clone was seen only a few times. The read gets to within 3 residues of the CDR3 end, and the germline J gene fills in the rest. V is TRBV5-1 and J is TRBJ1-4, with 7 nucleotides matching TRBD1. This CDR3 has 18 residues. Per the germline V gene, CDR1 is SGHRS and CDR2 is YFSETQ. CDR3 DNA, as far as it was read: TGCGCCAGCAGCTTGGCGTCAGGGGGGCCTCTCTATAATTCACCA. The encoded protein is CASSLASGGPLYNSP. From start to end, the CDR3 is CASSLASGGPLYNSPLFF.

This clone was observed at least ten times. From the germline J gene comes the end of the CDR3, since the read stops 3 residues before it. V usage is TRBV6-1 and J usage is TRBJ1-3; weak D call: TRBD1 (5 bases). Germline CDR1 reads MNHNS; CDR2 reads SASEGT. Trimming shortened V by 0 bases and J by 3 bases, and 6 bases separated the two germline ends. The CDR3 runs to 14 residues. The part of the CDR3 DNA that was read is TGTGCCAGCAGTGAAGCCAGGGATGGAAACACC. It codes for CASSEARDGNT. The CDR3 reads in full as CASSEARDGNTIYF.

This clone was seen ten or more times. Read sequence stops 3 residues before the CDR3 end, and the germline J gene provides the missing end. The chain uses TRBV5-1 and TRBJ2-2; the D is unclear. Trimming pared 2 bases from V and 5 bases from J, leaving 7 bases between. Germline CDR1 reads SGHRS; CDR2 reads YFSETQ. The CDR3 totals 13 residues. Partial CDR3 DNA: TGCGCCAGCAGCTTAGAGGCTACCGGGGAG. The encoded protein is CASSLEATGE. The full CDR3 sequence reads CASSLEATGELFF.

This clone has a count of ten or more. The DNA ends 3 residues before the CDR3 does, and the rest of the CDR3 is filled in from the germline J gene. The rearrangement uses TRBV19 and TRBJ1-5; 9 bases align to TRBD1. The CDR3 loop spans 14 amino acids. V trimming: 4 bases; J trimming: 6 bases; junction bases outside the gene matches: 4. CDR1 and CDR2 (germline): LNHDA, SQIVND (reference sequence). This CDR3 reads CASSTQGAGQPQHF. The sequenced part of the CDR3 DNA is TGTGCCAGTAGTACACAGGGGGCTGGTCAGCCC.

In its sample, this clone was seen a few times. The CDR3 end lies 3 residues beyond the end of the read and is filled in from the germline J gene. The rearrangement uses TRBV18 and TRBJ2-7; TRBD1 matches at 11 bases. Germline-derived CDR1 and CDR2 are KGHSH and LQKENI. The length of the CDR3 is 16 residues. The J segment lost 6 bases and the V segment lost 8 bases, leaving 15 bases of the junction unmatched. The DNA read from the CDR3 is TGTGCCAGCACACTACTGGCCCGGGACAGGGGGTCCGAG. Its translation is CASTLLARDRGSE. The CDR3 reads in full as CASTLLARDRGSEQYF.

Ten or more counts support this clone. The CDR3 end lies 3 residues beyond the end of the read and is filled in from the germline J gene. The chain recombines TRBV19 with TRBJ1-1; D gene ambiguous. V lost 4 bases and J lost 2, with 8 bases in between. This CDR3 is built from 13 residues. Germline CDR1 and CDR2: LNHDA and SQIVND (reference sequence). CDR3 amino acids: CASSSQYNTEAFF. Partial CDR3 DNA: TGTGCCAGTAGTAGCCAGTACAACACTGAA.

This clone was observed many times. Read data end 3 residues before the CDR3 end; the end is taken from the germline J gene. The rearrangement links TRBV18 to TRBJ2-3; 12 bases agree with TRBD2. This CDR3 has 16 amino acids. The germline gives CDR1 KGHSH, CDR2 LQKENI. V was clipped by 1 base and J by 2 bases; unmatched bases: 1. CDR3 DNA, as far as it was read: TGTGCCAGCTCACCACGGACTAGCGGGGACACAGATACG. Protein product: CASSPRTSGDTDT. The complete CDR3 sequence is CASSPRTSGDTDTQYF.

This clone has a count of ten or more. The read falls 3 residues short of the CDR3 end, and the missing part is taken from the germline J gene. This chain links TRBV19 with TRBJ2-1, with 7 nucleotides matching TRBD2. This CDR3 region has 15 residues. Germline V lookup: CDR1 LNHDA, CDR2 SQIVND (reference sequence). With 2 bases clipped from V and 4 bases from J, the junction kept 5 bases outside the gene matches. The CDR3 is CASSIRGSDYNEQFF. The CDR3 DNA, read in part, is TGTGCCAGTAGTATACGCGGGAGCGATTACAATGAG.

This clone was observed many times. The part of the CDR3 DNA that was read is TGTGCCAGCAGCCGGGAGTCGGGGGGGAGGAGACCC. It yields the protein CASSRESGGRRP. The full CDR3 protein is CASSRESGGRRPQHF. The chain joins TRBV14 to TRBJ1-5; D is possibly TRBD1 (5 bases). Read coverage stops 3 residues before the CDR3 terminus; the germline J gene supplies the remainder. The CDR3 has 15 residues. Per germline, CDR1 SGHDN and CDR2 FVKESK.

This clone was seen repeatedly, ten times or more. The CDR3 is cut off 3 residues early in the read; its end comes from the germline J gene. The genes are TRBV7-8 and TRBJ2-1, with TRBD2 identical over 9 bases. Unmatched junction bases numbered 6, after V lost 6 bases and J lost 6 bases. CDR3 length: 14 residues. The V gene's germline CDR1 is SGHVS and CDR2 FQNEAQ. CDR3 DNA, as far as it was read: TGTGCCAGCAGAGGCCTAGCGGGGACCAATGAG. Its protein product is CASRGLAGTNE. The entire CDR3 protein is CASRGLAGTNEQFF.

The table lists this clone with many counts. The CDR3 goes on 3 residues after the read ends, and that part is filled in from the germline J gene. The chain couples TRBV7-2 to TRBJ2-4; D perhaps matches TRBD1 (6 bases). CDR3 length: 14 amino acids. CDR1 SGHTA and CDR2 FQGNSA come from the germline V gene. V was pared by 4 bases and J by 9 bases, with 16 bases between. Here the CDR3 reads CASSYGTGRGIQYF. CDR3 bases read: TGTGCCAGCAGCTATGGGACCGGCAGGGGCATT.

This clone came up many times. The CDR3 extends 3 residues past the end of the read, so its final part is completed from the germline J gene. V and J are TRBV2 and TRBJ2-7; TRBD1 aligns across 9 bases. Germline CDR1 and CDR2: SNHLY and FYNNEI. V lost 6 bases and J lost 2; bases outside the gene matches: 5. The CDR3 spans 14 residues. The DNA read from the CDR3 is TGTGCCAGCAGAGAACAGGGGGCCCCCTACGAG. Amino acids: CASREQGAPYE. In full, the CDR3 reads CASREQGAPYEQYF.

This clone was observed many times. The CDR3 end lies 3 residues beyond the end of the read and is filled in from the germline J gene. The V call is TRBV5-1, the J call TRBJ1-2; 8 bases fit TRBD1. Germline lookup yields CDR1 SGHRS and CDR2 YFSETQ. The CDR3 is 15 residues long. The CDR3 region is CASSLASTGAVGYTF. Partial CDR3 DNA: TGCGCCAGCAGCTTGGCTTCGACAGGGGCTGTAGGC.

The table lists this clone with a few counts. The CDR3 end is not reached by the read, which stops 3 residues before it; the germline J gene fills it in. This sequence joins TRBV16 and TRBJ1-1; no definite D call. CDR1 is KGHSY, CDR2 FQNENV, per germline. Trimming removed 1 base at V and 7 bases at J, with 4 bases between. The CDR3 has 11 amino acids. The sequenced CDR3 bases are TGTGCCAGCAGCCAATTTAATGAA. It codes for CASSQFNE. The full CDR3 reads CASSQFNEAFF.

This clone was counted many times. The read comes to an end 3 residues before the CDR3 does, leaving the germline J gene to fill in the end. The chain links TRBV5-1 to TRBJ1-4; possibly TRBD1 for D (5 bases). The CDR3 extends over 16 amino acids. Germline lookup yields CDR1 SGHRS and CDR2 YFSETQ. Deletions cut 0 bases from V and 5 bases from J, with 14 bases between. Here the CDR3 reads CASSLVYGGENEKLFF. Incomplete CDR3 DNA: TGCGCCAGCAGCTTGGTTTACGGGGGGGAGAATGAAAAA.

This clone was seen a few times. Sequencing ends 3 residues short of the CDR3 end; the germline J gene provides the rest. The chain couples TRBV7-9 to TRBJ2-7, with 10 bases matching TRBD1. V lost 5 bases and J lost 4; bases outside the gene matches: 5. Germline lookup yields CDR1 SEHNR and CDR2 FQNEAQ (reference sequence). The CDR3 extends over 14 amino acids. CDR3 DNA (partial): TGTGCCAGCAGCCAGGGACAGGGGATATACGAG. It yields the protein CASSQGQGIYE. The complete CDR3 protein is CASSQGQGIYEQYF.

The CDR3 sequence is CSVEDSGVGYTF. The part of the CDR3 DNA that was read is TGCAGCGTTGAAGATTCGGGGGTTGGG. The chain joins TRBV29-1 to TRBJ1-2; D is perhaps TRBD1 (5 bases). Read data end 3 residues before the CDR3 end; the end is taken from the germline J gene. The V gene's germline CDR1 is SQVTM and CDR2 ANQGSEA. This CDR3 is 12 amino acids long. The variable domain in full, with the rest retrieved from reference TRBV29-1 and TRBJ1-2, is SAVISQKPSRDICQRGTSLTIQCQVDSQVTMMFWYRQQPGQSLTLIATANQGSEATYESGFVIDKFPISRPNLTFSTLTVSNMSPEDSSIYLCSVEDSGVGYTFGSGTRLTVV.

This clone appeared many times. The read falls 3 residues short of the CDR3 end, and the missing part is taken from the germline J gene. This chain connects TRBV6-8 to TRBJ2-3; TRBD2 aligns across 11 bases. CDR3 length: 15 amino acids. In germline, CDR1 is MNHGY, CDR2 SAAAGT. CDR3 DNA, as far as it was read: TGTGCCAGCAGTTGCGGACTAGCGGGTCAAGAGACG. Translation: CASSCGLAGQET. The entire CDR3 reads CASSCGLAGQETQYF.

Turning to this clone: With the read ending 3 residues before the CDR3 end, the germline J gene is used to fill in that end. V is TRBV7-9 and J is TRBJ1-6; tentatively, D is TRBD1 (5 bases). This CDR3 region has 15 residues. Trimming shortened V by 6 bases and J by 8 bases, and 17 bases separated the two germline ends. Germline CDR1 is SEHNR and CDR2 is FQNEAQ (reference sequence). The CDR3 here is CASRALRVGDSPLHF. The CDR3 bases that were read are TGTGCCAGCAGAGCCCTCAGAGTAGGGGATTCACCC.

In this sample, this clone turned up many times. The read ends 3 residues shy of where the CDR3 ends; the end is completed using the germline J gene. This chain links TRBV5-6 with TRBJ1-6; no clear D. Looked up from germline, CDR1 is SGHDT and CDR2 is YYEEEE. The CDR3 extends over 13 amino acids. The V gene lost 4 bases and the J gene lost 8 bases, with 10 bases spanning the gap. This chain's CDR3 is CASSPRLDSPLHF. The covered CDR3 bases are TGTGCCAGCAGCCCTCGACTGGATTCACCC.